This T cell receptor beta chain was identified during a study of type 1 regulatory T cells. Looking at the study overall: This in vitro CD4 product, T-allo10, is enriched for Tr1 cells and alloantigen-specific.

The V and J ends lost 3 bases and 0 bases, in that order; junction bases with no gene match: 4. Per germline, CDR1 LNHDA and CDR2 SQIVND (reference sequence). The CDR3 covers 16 residues. TCRdb re-called the reads with MiXCR, one entry per CDR3 protein. The table has approximately 97,000 distinct CDR3 sequences, around 30% seen once. Sequenced material: CD4+ T cells, either the whole sample or a sorted fraction (not recorded which). This clonotype was obtained from a human donor in good health. The chain is built from TRBV19 and TRBJ2-7; 11 bases align to TRBD1. The CDR3 DNA is TGTGCCAGTAGTATTGGACAGGGGGCAAACTCCTACGAGCAGTACTTC. The encoded protein is CASSIGQGANSYEQYF.